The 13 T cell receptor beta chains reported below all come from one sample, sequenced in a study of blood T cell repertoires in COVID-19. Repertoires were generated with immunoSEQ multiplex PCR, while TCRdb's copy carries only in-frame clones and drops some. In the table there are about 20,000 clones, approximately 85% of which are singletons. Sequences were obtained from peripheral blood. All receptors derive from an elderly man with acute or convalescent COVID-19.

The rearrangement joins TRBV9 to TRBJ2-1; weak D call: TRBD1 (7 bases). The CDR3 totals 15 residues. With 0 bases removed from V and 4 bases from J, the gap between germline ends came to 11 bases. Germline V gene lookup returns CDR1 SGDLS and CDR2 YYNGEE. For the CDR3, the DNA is TGTGCCAGCAGCGTAGGGGGGGACAGATACAATGAGCAGTTCTTC. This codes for CASSVGGDRYNEQFF.

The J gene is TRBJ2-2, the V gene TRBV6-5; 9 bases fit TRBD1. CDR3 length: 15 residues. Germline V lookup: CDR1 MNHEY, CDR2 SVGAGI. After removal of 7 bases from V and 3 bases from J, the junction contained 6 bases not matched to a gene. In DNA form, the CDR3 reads TGTGCCAGCACCAGGGACAGGGTAGACACCGGGGAGCTGTTTTTT. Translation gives CASTRDRVDTGELFF.

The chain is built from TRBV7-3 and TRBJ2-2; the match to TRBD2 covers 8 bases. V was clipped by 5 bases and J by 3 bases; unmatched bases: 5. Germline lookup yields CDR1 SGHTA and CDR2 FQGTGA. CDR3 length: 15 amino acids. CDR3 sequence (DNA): TGTGCCAGCAGCCGCACTAGCGGATACACCGGGGAGCTGTTTTTT. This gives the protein CASSRTSGYTGELFF. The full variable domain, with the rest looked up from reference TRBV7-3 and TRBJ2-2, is GAGVSQTPSNKVTEKGKYVELRCDPISGHTALYWYRQSLGQGPEFLIYFQGTGAADDSGLPNDRFFAVRPEGSVSTLKIQRTERGDSAVYLCASSRTSGYTGELFFGEGSRLTVL.

CDR3 in DNA: TGTGCCAGCAGCCAAGCTCCGGGACTAGCGGGAGGACTCAATGAGCAGTTCTTC. This gives the protein CASSQAPGLAGGLNEQFF. This rearrangement joins TRBV3-1 (or the pseudogene TRBV3-2) to TRBJ2-1; TRBD2 matches 15 bases. The germline CDR1 and CDR2 sequences are LGHDT and YNNKEL (reference sequence). The V and J ends lost 1 base and 6 bases, in that order; junction bases with no gene match: 7. The CDR3 totals 18 residues.

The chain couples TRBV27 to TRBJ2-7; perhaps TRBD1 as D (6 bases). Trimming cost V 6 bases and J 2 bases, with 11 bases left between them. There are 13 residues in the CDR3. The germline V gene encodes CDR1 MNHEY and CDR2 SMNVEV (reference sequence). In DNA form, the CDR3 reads TGTGCCAGCAGCAAGGACAGCGCCTACGAGCAGTACTTC. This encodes CASSKDSAYEQYF.

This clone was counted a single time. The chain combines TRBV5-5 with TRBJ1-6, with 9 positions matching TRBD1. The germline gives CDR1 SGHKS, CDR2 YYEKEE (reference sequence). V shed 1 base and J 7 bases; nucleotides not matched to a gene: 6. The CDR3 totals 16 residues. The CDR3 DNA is TGTGCCAGCAGCTTGCTACCCGGGACAGGGAATTCACCCCTCCACTTT. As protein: CASSLLPGTGNSPLHF. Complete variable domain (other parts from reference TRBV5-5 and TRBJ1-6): DAGVTQSPTHLIKTRGQQVTLRCSPISGHKSVSWYQQVLGQGPQFIFQYYEKEERGRGNFPDRFSARQFPNYSSELNVNALLLGDSALYLCASSLLPGTGNSPLHFGNGTRLTVT.

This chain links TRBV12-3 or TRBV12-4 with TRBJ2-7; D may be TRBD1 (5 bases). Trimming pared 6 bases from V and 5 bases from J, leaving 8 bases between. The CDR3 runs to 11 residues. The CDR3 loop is CASRTVDEQYV. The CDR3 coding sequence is TGTGCCAGCAGGACAGTGGACGAGCAGTACGTC.

CDR3 in DNA: TGTGCCAGCAGTTCCCATGACAGGGTCGTTGGCTACACCTTC. This encodes CASSSHDRVVGYTF. The genes are TRBV6-5 and TRBJ1-2; 7 bases fit TRBD1. Per the germline V gene, CDR1 is MNHEY and CDR2 is SVGAGI. With V trimmed by 4 bases and J by 7 bases, 9 bases remained unmatched. The CDR3 extends over 14 amino acids.

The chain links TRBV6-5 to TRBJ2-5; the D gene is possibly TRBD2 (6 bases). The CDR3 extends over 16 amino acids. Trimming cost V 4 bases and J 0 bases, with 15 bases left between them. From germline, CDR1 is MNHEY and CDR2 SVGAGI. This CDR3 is CASSSAGNLYQETQYF. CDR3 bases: TGTGCCAGCAGTTCGGCGGGAAACCTGTACCAAGAGACCCAGTACTTC.

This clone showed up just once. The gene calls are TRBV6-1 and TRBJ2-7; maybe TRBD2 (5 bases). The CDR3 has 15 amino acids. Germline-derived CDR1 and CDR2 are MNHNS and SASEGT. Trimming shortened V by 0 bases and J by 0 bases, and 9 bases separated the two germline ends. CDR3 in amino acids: CASSEALGSSYEQYV. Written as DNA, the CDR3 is TGTGCCAGCAGTGAAGCGTTAGGGAGCTCCTACGAGCAGTACGTC.

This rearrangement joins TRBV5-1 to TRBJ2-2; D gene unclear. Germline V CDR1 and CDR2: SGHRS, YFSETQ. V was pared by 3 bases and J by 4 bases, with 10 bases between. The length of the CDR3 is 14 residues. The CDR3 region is CASSSYSLTGELFF. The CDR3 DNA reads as TGCGCCAGCAGCTCTTATAGCCTCACCGGGGAGCTGTTTTTT.

CDR3: CASSYETGSGTGELFF. The CDR3 bases are TGTGCCAGCAGCTATGAAACAGGGTCGGGCACCGGGGAGCTGTTTTTT. The chain employs TRBV5-6 and TRBJ2-2; maybe TRBD1 (6 bases). V shed 3 bases and J shed 4 bases, with 16 bases lying between them. The CDR3 consists of 16 residues. The germline gives CDR1 SGHDT, CDR2 YYEEEE.

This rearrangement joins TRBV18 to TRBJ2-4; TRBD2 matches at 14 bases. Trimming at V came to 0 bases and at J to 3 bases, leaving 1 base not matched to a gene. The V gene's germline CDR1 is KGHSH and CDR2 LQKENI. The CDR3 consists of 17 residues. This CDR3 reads CASSPPGLAGVKNIQYF. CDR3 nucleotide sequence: TGTGCCAGCTCACCACCGGGACTAGCGGGAGTCAAAAACATTCAGTACTTC.